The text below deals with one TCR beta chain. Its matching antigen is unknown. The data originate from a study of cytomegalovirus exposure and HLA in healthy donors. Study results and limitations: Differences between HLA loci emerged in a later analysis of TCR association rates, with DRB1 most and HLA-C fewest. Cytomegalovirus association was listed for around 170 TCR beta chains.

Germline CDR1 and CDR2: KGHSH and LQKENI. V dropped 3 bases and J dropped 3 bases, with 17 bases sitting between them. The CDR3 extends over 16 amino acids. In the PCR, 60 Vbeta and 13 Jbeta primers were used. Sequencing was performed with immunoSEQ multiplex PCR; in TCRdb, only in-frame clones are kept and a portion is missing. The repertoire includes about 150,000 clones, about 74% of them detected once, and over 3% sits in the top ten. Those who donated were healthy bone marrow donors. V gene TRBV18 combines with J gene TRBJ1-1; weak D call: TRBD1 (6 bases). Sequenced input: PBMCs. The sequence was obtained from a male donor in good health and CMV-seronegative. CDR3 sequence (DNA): TGTGCCAGCTCACCGGGGAATGCAGGGGCTTACACTGAAGCTTTCTTT. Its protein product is CASSPGNAGAYTEAFF.